The 18 T cell receptor beta chains below were found in one sample sequenced in a study of post-analysis software for immune sequencing data. Study-wide results and limits: The five TRBV segments detected at higher frequency in patients than in controls included TRBV5-6, TRBV5-1 and TRBV20-1.

Antigen specificity for these receptors is unknown. cDNA libraries for TCR beta contained unique molecular identifiers. TCRdb reanalysed the PCR reads using MiXCR and keeps one entry per CDR3 protein. The data show roughly 600,000 distinct CDR3 sequences, 44% seen once. Specimen: blood. These receptors were collected from a girl aged 5-17 years with multiple sclerosis.

This clonotype came up a few times. V usage is TRBV20-1 and J usage is TRBJ2-7, with 9 bases identical to TRBD1. With 7 bases clipped from V and 6 bases from J, the junction kept 7 bases outside the gene matches. Germline-derived CDR1 and CDR2 are DFQATT and SNEGSKA (reference sequence). The CDR3 length is 12 residues. The CDR3 reads CSGITGGSEQYF. The CDR3 DNA is TGCAGTGGGATAACAGGGGGCTCCGAGCAGTACTTC.

This clonotype was seen a handful of times. The chain has TRBV10-3 and TRBJ2-1, with D perhaps TRBD1 or TRBD2 (5 bases each). Germline V CDR1 and CDR2: ENHRY, SYGVKD. There are 15 residues in the CDR3. Trimming stripped 6 bases from V and 8 bases from J, with 20 bases between. The CDR3: CAISPPGPQQYEQFF. In DNA form, the CDR3 reads TGTGCCATCAGCCCCCCGGGACCCCAACAATATGAGCAGTTCTTC.

The chain has TRBV5-1 and TRBJ1-2; D is unclear. V was pared by 7 bases and J by 4 bases, with 8 bases between. CDR3 length equals 11 residues. Germline V gene data show CDR1 as SGHRS and CDR2 as YFSETQ. The CDR3 DNA reads as TGCGCCAGCGACGGAGGCTATGGCTACACCTTC. Its translation: CASDGGYGYTF. Complete variable domain (other parts from reference TRBV5-1 and TRBJ1-2): KAGVTQTPRYLIKTRGQQVTLSCSPISGHRSVSWYQQTPGQGLQFLFEYFSETQRNKGNFPGRFSGRQFSNSRSEMNVSTLELGDSALYLCASDGGYGYTFGSGTRLTVV.

The genes are TRBV5-1 and TRBJ1-4; D uncertain. Per germline, CDR1 SGHRS and CDR2 YFSETQ. CDR3 length: 13 amino acids. The V end lost 4 bases, the J end lost 9 bases, and 13 bases lay between the germline ends. CDR3 residues: CASSPQGGKKLFF. CDR3 coding DNA: TGCGCCAGCAGCCCTCAAGGAGGGAAAAAACTGTTTTTT.

This clonotype was counted between two and nine times. CDR3 sequence (DNA): TGTGCCAGCAGCAAACCTGGACGGAATCAGCCCCAGCATTTT. The encoded protein is CASSKPGRNQPQHF. This chain joins TRBV21-1 and TRBJ1-5. TRBV21-1 is labeled a pseudogene. The CDR3 is 14 residues long.

This clonotype was seen more than once but under ten times. The V and J genes are TRBV20-1 and TRBJ1-1; 12 bases line up with TRBD1. The CDR3 covers 14 residues. V gave up 6 bases and J gave up 4 bases; unmatched junction bases: 6. Germline CDR1 DFQATT, CDR2 SNEGSKA (reference sequence). CDR3: CSAPRDRGLTEAFF. The DNA for the CDR3 is TGCAGTGCGCCTCGGGACAGGGGGCTCACTGAAGCTTTCTTT.

The chain recombines TRBV29-1 with TRBJ2-1; TRBD2 might be the D (5 bases). V was trimmed by 7 bases and J by 4 bases, leaving 17 bases between them. The CDR3 consists of 14 residues. The germline V gene has CDR1 SQVTM and CDR2 ANQGSEA. CDR3 coding DNA: TGCAGCGGATTTGGAGCGGAGCGATACAATGAGCAGTTCTTC. Its protein is CSGFGAERYNEQFF.

The J gene is TRBJ2-5, the V gene TRBV10-2, with D tentatively TRBD2 (5 bases). Trimming cost V 6 bases and J 2 bases, with 13 bases left between them. This CDR3 contains 14 residues. The V gene's germline CDR1 is WSHSY and CDR2 SAAADI. The DNA of the CDR3 is TGCGCCAGCAGAAGCGTCAGCGGACAAGAGACCCAGTACTTC. Translation: CASRSVSGQETQYF.

In its sample, this clonotype was seen a few times. This sequence joins TRBV24-1 and TRBJ1-2; no firm D call. CDR1 KGHDR and CDR2 SFDVKD come from the germline V gene. This CDR3 spans 12 amino acids. The V gene lost 4 bases and the J gene lost 2 bases, with 4 bases spanning the gap. CDR3 region: CATSDINYGYTF. CDR3 in DNA: TGTGCCACCAGTGACATCAACTATGGCTACACCTTC.

There are a few counts of this clonotype. The chain has TRBV6-5 and TRBJ1-1, with TRBD1 matching 8 bases. V was clipped by 0 bases and J by 6 bases; unmatched bases: 6. Germline V gene sequence: CDR1 MNHEY, CDR2 SVGAGI. CDR3 size: 15 residues. DNA for the CDR3: TGTGCCAGCAGTTACTCGGCAGGGGGCATGGCTGAAGCTTTCTTT. The encoded protein is CASSYSAGGMAEAFF.

The genes are TRBV6-1 and TRBJ1-2; D is ambiguous. The germline V and J ends were trimmed by 11 bases and 0 bases, with 10 bases remaining between them. This CDR3 spans 12 amino acids. The germline V gene encodes CDR1 MNHNS and CDR2 SASEGT. The CDR3 reads CAGQLANYGYTF. The CDR3 region has the DNA TGTGCCGGTCAACTGGCTAACTATGGCTACACCTTC.

This clonotype was recorded once. The chain has TRBV7-9 and TRBJ1-1; D is undetermined. The CDR3 is made up of 15 amino acids. Germline lookup yields CDR1 SEHNR and CDR2 FQNEAQ (reference sequence). V was clipped by 1 base and J by 4 bases, with 13 bases between them. The CDR3 protein is CASSLVGSPGTEAFF. Here the CDR3 DNA reads TGTGCCAGCAGCTTAGTTGGTAGCCCGGGCACTGAAGCTTTCTTT.

The chain combines TRBV6-5 with TRBJ1-1, with 8 bases identical to TRBD1. This CDR3 has 15 amino acids. The ends lost 5 bases at V and 5 bases at J; junction bases unmatched: 10. Germline V gene lookup returns CDR1 MNHEY and CDR2 SVGAGI. Here the CDR3 DNA reads TGTGCCAGCAGTCCCAGTCAGGGGGCGCGTACTGAAGCTTTCTTT. Its translation: CASSPSQGARTEAFF.

Details on this clonotype: This may be a read error, as it is one base from a much larger clone. This chain connects TRBV20-1 to TRBJ2-5; 7 bases are shared with TRBD2. The CDR3 contains 14 residues. Germline V gene lookup returns CDR1 DFQATT and CDR2 SNEGSKA (reference sequence). Unmatched junction bases numbered 10, after V lost 5 bases and J lost 4 bases. This chain's CDR3 is CSARTAREGETQYF. The CDR3, as DNA: TGCAGTGCTCGAACCGCCAGGGAGGGAGAGACCCAGTACTTC.

This clonotype was counted a few times. The chain is built from TRBV20-1 and TRBJ1-5; D is unclear. Germline CDR1 is DFQATT and CDR2 is SNEGSKA (reference sequence). Trimming removed 2 bases at V and 0 bases at J, with 8 bases between. The CDR3 is 14 residues long. CDR3 loop: CSARQGYSNQPQHF. DNA of the CDR3: TGCAGTGCTAGACAAGGGTATAGCAATCAGCCCCAGCATTTT.

This clonotype was seen only a few times. The chain is built from TRBV20-1 and TRBJ2-7; no reliable D call. TRBJ2-4 matches the DNA end more closely, so the J call is doubtful. The CDR3 extends over 11 amino acids. The germline gives CDR1 DFQATT, CDR2 SNEGSKA (reference sequence). The CDR3 DNA sequence: TGCAGTGCTCCCCAAATGGACATTCAGTACTTC. Translation gives CSAPQMDIQYF.

A few counts support this clonotype. The J gene is TRBJ2-4, the V gene TRBV12-3 or TRBV12-4, with D perhaps TRBD1 (6 bases). The end of the DNA aligns better with TRBJ2-7, so the J call may be wrong. The CDR3 runs 13 residues. The CDR3 coding sequence is TGTGCCAGCAGTCCGGCCAGGGGCTACGAGCAGTACTTC. As protein: CASSPARGYEQYF.

The genes are TRBV12-3 or TRBV12-4 and TRBJ2-7; D ambiguous. V was cut by 3 bases and J by 3 bases, with 9 bases left in between. There are 13 residues in the CDR3. The CDR3 nucleotides read TGTGCCAGCAGTTTTGGTTCAGTCTACGAGCAGTACTTC. Its protein is CASSFGSVYEQYF.